This TCR beta chain was sequenced during a study of beta chain features in type 1 diabetes. About the study: The samples had about 110,000,000 sorted cells examined in all.

Regarding the study as a whole: Type 1 diabetes patients showed a moderate but significant shortening of TCRB CDR3s in all four CD4+ subsets. A pattern of fewer insertions and more deletions at VDJ junctions was seen in type 1 diabetes patients.

This clone has more than one count but fewer than ten. The antigen remains undetermined. Other DNA variants within this sample encode the same CDR3. Expressed TCRB transcripts were sequenced, since all the RNA that had been isolated was reverse transcribed. Regulatory, naive and central memory T cell samples averaged around 3.9 million reads. Only in-frame clones appear in the TCRdb table, and some are missing; sequencing was by immunoSEQ multiplex PCR. The data hold hundreds of thousands of clones, with approximately 15% observed a single time. The sequence came from a man aged 25-45 years in good health. Sequencing was performed on naive CD4+ T cells from blood.

CDR3: CASSLSGELFF. CDR3 DNA sequence: TGTGCCAGCAGCCTCTCCGGGGAGCTGTTTTTT. The chain recombines TRBV9 with TRBJ2-2; D not resolved. The V gene lost 4 bases and the J gene lost 6 bases, with 4 bases spanning the gap. The germline CDR1 and CDR2 sequences are SGDLS and YYNGEE. The CDR3 spans 11 residues.